This TCR beta chain comes out of a study of tumor-infiltrating lymphocytes in primary liver carcinoma. A primer matching the constant region was used to make TCR beta cDNA from approximately 500 ng of total RNA. Employing slightly modified ARM-PCR, three nested multiplex PCR rounds were run, and these gave rise to the TCR beta libraries. Primers for the first two PCR rounds were TRBV1-TRBV30 forward primers and a C-beta reverse primer (roughly 9 cycles per round). Via MiXCR, TCRdb re-called the multiplex PCR reads, giving one row per CDR3 protein. The data contain fewer than 200,000 distinct CDR3 sequences, around four fifths of them singletons. Joint extraction of RNA and DNA used roughly 18-34 mg of bulk tissue that was unsorted. Each of the tumor samples contained in excess of 90% viable tumor cells. V lost 6 bases and J lost 4, with 12 bases in between. The CDR3 sequence is 12 residues long. Germline V lookup: CDR1 SQVTM, CDR2 ANQGSEA.

Sequenced: tumor tissue from primary liver carcinoma. J is TRBJ1-1 and V is TRBV29-1; unclear D gene. This receptor was taken from a man aged 35-49 years with primary liver carcinoma and hepatitis B virus infection. The chain's CDR3 is CSVITECTEAFF. In DNA, the CDR3 is TGCAGCGTGATAACGGAGTGCACTGAAGCTTTCTTT.